Detailed here is one T cell receptor (beta chain). Its specific antigen is unknown. Per-base qualities were not stored, and no clone one base away is much larger. The CDR3 spans 14 residues, from the cysteine through the phenylalanine. The CDR3 DNA has 42 bases and is translated from base 1. From a lookup of the germline V gene, CDR1 and CDR2 are SGDLS and YYNGEE. Unmatched junction bases come to 4, with V trimmed by 3 bases and J by 2 bases. Ficoll-Paque density gradient centrifugation was the method used to isolate PBMCs. The data were taken from a study of T-cell memory formation after mild COVID-19 (dated by TCRdb to the early 2020s). Background for the entire study: Most TCR sequence clusters were specific to one of the two donors. Longitudinal TCRalpha and TCRbeta repertoire sequencing tracked T-cell clones expanding and contracting after mild COVID-19 in a couple of donors. Two young, previously healthy adult volunteers, one female and one male, were included in the cohort. Summary of the overall study and its limitations: Contracting CD4+ clones appeared mostly in the CM and EM memory subsets, whereas CD8+ clones were enriched in EMRA. The second-wave clones that peaked on day 37 were not confirmed to be SARS-CoV-2 specific. Clones contracting from day 15 to 85 had balanced CD4/CD8 phenotypes, while a second wave expanding from day 15 to 37 was biased towards CD4+. The study included only a couple of mild cases, and larger cohorts that include severe cases with pre-infection samples were judged to be necessary. Some responding clones were found in pre-infection memory, which suggests that pre-existing cross-reactive memory T cells took part in the SARS-CoV-2 response.

Sequencing was performed on an Illumina NovaSeq 6000. TCRalpha and TCRbeta cDNA libraries were constructed by 5'RACE with constant-segment primers, with sample barcodes and unique molecular identifiers being introduced. RNA was extracted from every sample with Trizol reagent. Amplification of the libraries took two PCR steps, and the second step added a second sample barcode plus Illumina TruSeq adapters. Sequencing of the libraries was done on an Illumina NovaSeq, producing 2 x 150 bp paired-end reads. The authors processed their data as follows. The reads were demultiplexed and collapsed into UMI-guided consensus sequences using migec v1.2.7. Using mixcr v2.1.11, the UMI consensuses were aligned to TRA and TRB V and J templates and assembled into clonotypes. Expanded or contracted clonotypes were those called significant by both edgeR and NoisET, with noise models trained on biological replicates. For edgeR calls, the thresholds were a false discovery rate-adjusted p below 0.01 and a log2 fold-change of 1. As an exploratory analysis of dynamics, PCA with hierarchical clustering was applied to max-normalized trajectories of the 1000 most abundant clonotypes. Each responding clone was given a CD4 or CD8 phenotype based on the CD4+ and CD8+ repertoires, which had been sequenced separately. TCRdb reprocessed the public reads (quality trimming at Q25 with fastp, clone calling with MiXCR) and kept in-frame beta chains. When rows share a CDR3 protein, they turn into one entry using the most common DNA and genes. It is TCRdb's table, rather than the study itself, that gives the V and J calls and clone size. Here the sample has approximately 250,000 distinct CDR3 sequences; over 15% occur a single time. In total, the top ten clones hold around 21% of the sample.

This chain joins TRBV9 to TRBJ2-5; TRBD2 fits 7 bases in the junction. This receptor was taken from a man between 18 and 29 years old who had mild COVID-19 (a few samples of this study predate the infection). The sample titles of this study are shuffled in the database, so cell type and time point are left out; the donor was told from shared clones. The sample taken for sequencing was PBMCs or a T cell subset sorted from them (not recorded which). The CDR3 loop reads CASSATGRQETQYF. The DNA sequence follows: TGTGCCAGCAGCGCCACCGGGAGGCAAGAGACCCAGTACTTC.